Shown below are 3 T cell receptor beta chains from a single sample sequenced in a study of PD-1 and CTLA-4 blockade in melanoma. The assay was immunoSEQ multiplex PCR, and TCRdb's table has in-frame clones only and misses some. The repertoire holds almost 30,000 clones, less than 90% seen once, with over 7% in the top ten. The input for sequencing was CD8+ T cells from peripheral blood, taken before anti-PD-1 treatment. The receptors were gathered from a human donor with melanoma.

This chain connects TRBV18 to TRBJ1-5, with D tentatively TRBD1 (6 bases). Looked up from germline, CDR1 is KGHSH and CDR2 is LQKENI. V dropped 3 bases and J dropped 7 bases, with 16 bases sitting between them. The CDR3 spans 15 residues. The CDR3 bases are TGTGCCAGCTCACCCGGGGGGCCTGGAGGGCAGCCCCAGCATTTT. Its translation: CASSPGGPGGQPQHF.

This chain links TRBV11-2 with TRBJ2-2; 11 nucleotides align to TRBD1. This CDR3 comprises 19 residues. Germline V gives CDR1 SGHAT, CDR2 FQNNGV. J lost 0 bases, V lost 3 bases, and 9 bases had no gene match. As DNA, the CDR3 is TGTGCCAGCAGCTTGACCGGGACAGGGGGTCTCGCGAACACCGGGGAGCTGTTTTTT. This codes for CASSLTGTGGLANTGELFF.

The chain couples TRBV9 to TRBJ2-1; D gene uncertain. Trimming removed 0 bases from V and 0 bases from J, with 13 bases in between. The CDR3 is 17 residues long. Germline V gene lookup returns CDR1 SGDLS and CDR2 YYNGEE. The CDR3 protein is CASSVADLPSSYNEQFF. As DNA, the CDR3 is TGTGCCAGCAGCGTAGCAGACCTCCCTAGCTCCTACAATGAGCAGTTCTTC. Using reference TRBV9 and TRBJ2-1 for the parts outside the CDR3, the full variable domain is DSGVTQTPKHLITATGQRVTLRCSPRSGDLSVYWYQQSLDQGLQFLIQYYNGEERAKGNILERFSAQQFPDLHSELNLSSLELGDSALYFCASSVADLPSSYNEQFFGPGTRLTVL.